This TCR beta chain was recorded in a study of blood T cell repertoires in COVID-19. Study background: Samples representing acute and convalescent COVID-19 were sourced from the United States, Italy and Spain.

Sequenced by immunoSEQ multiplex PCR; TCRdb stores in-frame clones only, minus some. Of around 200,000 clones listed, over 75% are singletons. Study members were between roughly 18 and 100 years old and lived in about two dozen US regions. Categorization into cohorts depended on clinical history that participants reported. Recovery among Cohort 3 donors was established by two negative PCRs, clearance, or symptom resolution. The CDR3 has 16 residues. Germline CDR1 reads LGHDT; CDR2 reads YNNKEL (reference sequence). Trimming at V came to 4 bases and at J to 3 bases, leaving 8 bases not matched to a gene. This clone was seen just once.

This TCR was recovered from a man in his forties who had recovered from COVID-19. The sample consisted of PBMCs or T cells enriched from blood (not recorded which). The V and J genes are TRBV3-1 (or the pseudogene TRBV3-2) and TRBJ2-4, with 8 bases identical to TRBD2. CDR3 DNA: TGTGCCAGCAGCCCGGGAGGGCTAGCGGTCAAAAACATTCAGTACTTC. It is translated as CASSPGGLAVKNIQYF.